The clone carrying this T cell receptor beta chain was picked up many times. Its specificity is unknown. The record originates from a study of CD8+CD57+ T cells in acquired aplastic anemia. The overall study: Yields of DNA that came from sorted CD4+ and CD8+ cells averaged about 3.3 ug. Notes on the study in general: Patients and controls turned out to have twenty-nine CD8+ CDR3 sequences in common.

CDR3 length: 15 residues. V was trimmed by 0 bases and J by 3 bases, leaving 11 bases between them. Germline V gives CDR1 MNHEY, CDR2 SVGEGT. Selection for sequencing was limited to patients who had shown CD8+CD57+ cell expansion by flow cytometry. Every one of the patients had aplastic anemia (severe, acquired). Blood was sampled before the patients had received any therapy. TCR beta VDJ combinations and CDR3 sequences were profiled from genomic DNA. Using its own MiXCR run on the reads, TCRdb lists one record per CDR3 protein. Among 150,000 to 200,000 distinct CDR3 sequences listed, roughly 43% were seen once.

This sequence was found in a human donor with aplastic anemia. The chain employs TRBV6-2 or TRBV6-3 and TRBJ2-5; D might be TRBD2 (7 bases). The sample was sorted CD4+, CD8+, or CD8+CD57+ T cells (not recorded which) from PBMCs. CDR3 coding DNA: TGTGCCAGCAGTTACTCGAGGGGGGGGAAAGAGACCCAGTACTTC. This codes for CASSYSRGGKETQYF.